A single sample is the source of the 7 T cell receptor beta chains below, sequenced in a study of OX40 agonist ivuxolimab in advanced cancers. This table comes from immunoSEQ multiplex PCR, and its TCRdb copy is limited to in-frame clones, with some not included. The data hold 100,000 to 150,000 clones, with around 93% observed a single time. The sample here was CD4+ or CD8+ T cells sorted from blood, taken in a trial of the OX40 agonist ivuxolimab. The receptors here all came from an adult with an advanced solid tumor such as melanoma, head and neck, liver or kidney cancer.

V usage is TRBV5-4 and J usage is TRBJ2-7; 9 nucleotides align to TRBD2. V was clipped by 4 bases and J by 8 bases; unmatched bases: 13. This CDR3 is 15 amino acids long. Germline CDR1 SGHNT, CDR2 YYREEE (reference sequence). In nucleotides, the CDR3 is TGTGCCAGCAGCGGGGTGTCTAGCGGGACGTGGAAGCAGTACTTC. Its translation is CASSGVSSGTWKQYF.

This chain connects TRBV5-1 to TRBJ1-5; unclear D gene. The CDR3 runs 15 residues. Deletions cut 0 bases from V and 6 bases from J, with 13 bases between. Germline V gives CDR1 SGHRS, CDR2 YFSETQ. In DNA form, the CDR3 reads TGCGCCAGCAGCTTGGTCGCAGGCCCTGGTCAGCCCCAGCATTTT. It encodes CASSLVAGPGQPQHF.

The chain uses TRBV7-3 and TRBJ1-2; D unclear. CDR1 is SGHTA, CDR2 FQGTGA, per germline. The CDR3 is made up of 13 amino acids. Trimming took off 2 bases at V and 8 bases at J, with 12 bases between the two ends. CDR3 in amino acids: CASSLGEGGGYTF. The CDR3 bases are TGTGCCAGCAGCTTAGGGGAGGGTGGAGGCTACACCTTC.

The chain recombines TRBV19 with TRBJ1-2, with 8 bases lining up with TRBD1. Losses at the gene ends were 3 bases for V and 2 bases for J; bases not matched to a gene: 5. The germline V gene has CDR1 LNHDA and CDR2 SQIVND (reference sequence). The CDR3 is 15 residues long. CDR3 sequence reads: CASSIPRTGNYGYTF. CDR3 DNA: TGTGCCAGTAGTATTCCACGGACAGGGAACTATGGCTACACCTTC.

The rearrangement uses TRBV28 and TRBJ1-3; D unresolved. The CDR3 consists of 14 residues. Germline V CDR1 and CDR2: MDHEN, SYDVKM. Between the trimmed V and J ends, which lost 4 bases and 7 bases, there was a span of 14 bases. The CDR3 DNA sequence: TGTGCCAGCAGTTATTCGTTTACTCTGAACACCATATATTTT. Its protein product is CASSYSFTLNTIYF.

This rearrangement joins TRBV18 to TRBJ2-2, with 9 bases identical to TRBD1. V shed 2 bases and J 7 bases; nucleotides not matched to a gene: 5. The length of the CDR3 is 15 residues. The V gene's germline CDR1 is KGHSH and CDR2 LQKENI. The DNA of the CDR3 is TGTGCCAGCTCACCAAGGACAGGGGAAAGCGGGGAGCTGTTTTTT. Protein product: CASSPRTGESGELFF.

The CDR3 region is CASSLESYTEAFF. DNA of the CDR3: TGCGCCAGCAGCTTGGAAAGCTATACTGAAGCTTTCTTT. The chain is built from TRBV5-1 and TRBJ1-1, with unresolved D. This CDR3 spans 13 amino acids. Trimming took off 0 bases at V and 5 bases at J, with 8 bases between the two ends. Germline lookup yields CDR1 SGHRS and CDR2 YFSETQ.